The subject of this entry is one TCR beta chain. Its specificity is not known. This specimen comes from a study of T cells in localized non-small cell lung cancer. Study-level results: It remains possible that heterogeneity exists, since only one tumor region was sequenced. Of the top 100 tumor clones, median around 60 were in adjacent lung, about 26 among its top 100. Density of T cells in blood, when higher, went with longer overall survival. In uninvolved adjacent lung, T cell clonality reached its highest value, exceeding tumor.

This CDR3 spans 11 amino acids. Germline V gene lookup returns CDR1 MDHEN and CDR2 SYDVKM. The ends were cut back, 4 bases at V and 7 bases at J, with 7 bases in the middle. Assay: immunoSEQ multiplex PCR; the TCRdb copy retains only in-frame clones and omits some. Of 35,000 or so clones listed, over 70% are singletons. The sequence was obtained from a woman aged 35-75 years with stage I lung adenocarcinoma. The chain uses TRBV28 and TRBJ1-2; D remains unclear. The material was peripheral blood, obtained before any cancer treatment. The CDR3 nucleotides read TGTGCCAGCAGTTCCCCGTCTGGCTACACCTTC. This encodes CASSSPSGYTF.